Listed below are T cell receptor beta chains from one sample, sequenced in a study of blood T cell repertoires in COVID-19. Clones were read by immunoSEQ multiplex PCR, and TCRdb kept only the in-frame ones, dropping some. The table records 350,000 to 400,000 clones, approximately 90% of them present only once. The specimen sequenced was PBMCs or T cells enriched from blood (not recorded which). These receptors were taken from a woman between 25 and 40 years old with acute COVID-19. CDR3s include the opening cysteine and the closing phenylalanine or tryptophan. D genes are given only for firm matches. A row's size may be missing; if present it is once, few, many or a size class.

abundance	v_gene	d_gene	j_gene	CDR3nt	CDR3aa
once	TRBV5-1	TRBD1	TRBJ2-1	TGCGCCAGCAGCTCCGAGGGGGCCTTCTACAATGAGCAGTTCTTC	CASSSEGAFYNEQFF
-	TRBV7-8	-	TRBJ1-1	TGTGCCAGCAGCTTAGTGTCCGGGAACACTGAAGCTTTCTTT	CASSLVSGNTEAFF
-	TRBV7-2	TRBD1	TRBJ2-5	TGTGCCAGCAGTCTGGGGACAGCTTCCCAAGAGACCCAGTACTTC	CASSLGTASQETQYF
-	TRBV24-1	-	TRBJ1-1	TGTGCCACCAGTCAGGGAGGGAACACTGAAGCTTTCTTT	CATSQGGNTEAFF
-	TRBV12-2	-	TRBJ1-2	TGTGCAAGTCCCATCCAGGGGGTCAACTATGGCTACACCTTC	CASPIQGVNYGYTF
-	TRBV18	-	TRBJ2-7	TGTGCCAGCTCACCTGGGGCACAGACCTACGAGCAGTACTTC	CASSPGAQTYEQYF
-	TRBV19	-	TRBJ1-2	TGTGCCAGTAGTATGCGTACCTATGGCTACACCTTC	CASSMRTYGYTF
-	TRBV5-6	-	TRBJ1-2	TGTGCCAGCGGGGAGGGACGGCGAATTGGCTACACCTTC	CASGEGRRIGYTF
-	TRBV12-3/TRBV12-4	-	TRBJ1-4	TGTGCCAGCAGTTTCGTGTCTAATGAAAAACTGTTTTTT	CASSFVSNEKLFF
-	TRBV7-2	TRBD2	TRBJ2-3	TGTGCCAGCAGCCCCTATCAAGCGGGGGGGCGAGATACGCAGTATTTT	CASSPYQAGGRDTQYF
-	TRBV7-9	-	TRBJ1-2	TGTGCCAGCAGCCGGAGGGGAGCCAGCCCATCCGCCTATGGCTACACCTTC	CASSRRGASPSAYGYTF
-	TRBV18	TRBD1	TRBJ2-1	TGTGCCAGCTCGCTATCCCAGACAGGGGGTTATAATGAGCAGTTCTTC	CASSLSQTGGYNEQFF
-	TRBV3-1/TRBV3-2	-	TRBJ1-4	TGTGCCAGCAGCCCTCGACAGTTTCCGGGCCTGAATGAAAAACTGTTTTTT	CASSPRQFPGLNEKLFF
once	TRBV11-1	-	TRBJ1-1	TGTGCCAGCAGCCCCCCGGGGGTCGGCACTGAAGCTTTCTTT	CASSPPGVGTEAFF
-	TRBV12-5	TRBD1	TRBJ1-1	TGTGCTAGTGGCCACGGGACAGGCAGGACTGAAGCTTTCTTT	CASGHGTGRTEAFF
-	TRBV24-1	-	TRBJ2-2	TGTGCCACCAGTGATCCAACTAGCTACTCCGGGGAGCTGTTTTTT	CATSDPTSYSGELFF
-	TRBV5-1	-	TRBJ1-6	TGCGCCAGCAGCTTGGGTAGGCCAGGGTCTAATTCACCCCTCCACTTT	CASSLGRPGSNSPLHF
-	TRBV4-1	-	TRBJ2-3	TGCGCCAGCAGCCAAGCTCCTGATACGCAGTATTTT	CASSQAPDTQYF
once	TRBV18	-	TRBJ1-2	TGTGCCAGCTCACCAAGGTCAGGGGAGTACGGCTACACCTTC	CASSPRSGEYGYTF
-	TRBV7-9	-	TRBJ2-2	TGTGCCAGCACCTCCGCGGGGGCAGGCGGGGAGCTGTTTTTT	CASTSAGAGGELFF
-	TRBV5-1	TRBD1	TRBJ1-3	TGCGCCAGCAGCTTTCGGGGGACAGGGGTTGTCGAAACCTCTGGAAACACCATATATTTT	CASSFRGTGVVETSGNTIYF
-	TRBV10-3	-	TRBJ2-1	TGTGCCATCAGTGTAGCCGGGTTGGATGAGCAGTTCTTC	CAISVAGLDEQFF
-	TRBV7-2	-	TRBJ1-1	TGTGCCAGCAGCTCGCGACAGATGAACACTGAAGCTTTCTTT	CASSSRQMNTEAFF
-	TRBV2	-	TRBJ2-5	TGTGCCAGCATAGTAGGGGCGTTAGAGACCCAGTACTTC	CASIVGALETQYF
-	TRBV5-6	TRBD1	TRBJ1-2	TGTGCCAGCAGCCCTCAGACAGGGTCGTATGGCTACACCTTC	CASSPQTGSYGYTF
-	TRBV5-1	TRBD1	TRBJ1-4	TGCGCCAGCAGCCCGGGACAGGGGAGTGAAAAACTGTTTTTT	CASSPGQGSEKLFF
-	TRBV28	TRBD1	TRBJ1-4	TGTGCCAGCAGCACCGGGACAGGGGGGAGAAAACTGTTTTTT	CASSTGTGGRKLFF
-	TRBV11-3	-	TRBJ2-3	TGTGCCAGCAGCTTAGGAGGGAGCACAGATACGCAGTATTTT	CASSLGGSTDTQYF
-	TRBV7-8	-	TRBJ1-2	TGTGCCAGCAGCTTAGAGGTGGCCGTACAGAATGGCTACACCTTC	CASSLEVAVQNGYTF
-	TRBV2	TRBD2	TRBJ2-1	TGTGCCTGCTCGTTCGGGGGGTACAATGAGCAGTTCTTC	CACSFGGYNEQFF
-	TRBV5-1	TRBD1	TRBJ2-1	TGCGCCAGCAGCGGGGGACAGGGGGAGGATGAGCAGTTCTTC	CASSGGQGEDEQFF
-	TRBV6-5	-	TRBJ2-7	TGTGCCAGCAGGAAATCAGGATCCTACGAGCAGTACTTC	CASRKSGSYEQYF
once	TRBV30	-	TRBJ2-1	TGTGCCTGGAGTGGGGACACGGGTAACAATGAGCAGTTCTTC	CAWSGDTGNNEQFF
-	TRBV11-1	TRBD2	TRBJ2-3	TGTGCCAGCACGGTAGCGGGGATCACAGATACGCAGTATTTT	CASTVAGITDTQYF
-	TRBV6-5	-	TRBJ1-1	TGTGCCAGCAGTTATAACAGTGAATACCCGAACACTGAAGCTTTCTTT	CASSYNSEYPNTEAFF
-	TRBV29-1	-	TRBJ2-1	TGCAGCGTTGCTATGACAGATTACAATGAGCAGTTCTTC	CSVAMTDYNEQFF
-	TRBV9	TRBD1	TRBJ2-7	TGTGCCAGCAGCGTAGGGGACAGGGGCTTCTACGAGCAGTACTTC	CASSVGDRGFYEQYF
-	TRBV13	-	TRBJ2-5	TGTGCCAGCAGCACCGGACTAGAGACCCAGTACTTC	CASSTGLETQYF
-	TRBV25-1	TRBD1	TRBJ1-2	TGTGCCAGCAGTGAATATCAGGGGGCCCGCTATGGCTACACCTTC	CASSEYQGARYGYTF
few	TRBV7-2	-	TRBJ1-6	TGTGCCAGCAGCTTAGACCCGCAGGGTGCAGGTTCACCCCTCCACTTT	CASSLDPQGAGSPLHF
-	TRBV19	TRBD2	TRBJ2-7	TGTGCCAGTAGTATTCGGACTAGCCTAACCTACGAGCAGTACTTC	CASSIRTSLTYEQYF
-	TRBV5-1	TRBD1	TRBJ2-2	TGCGCCAGCAGCCCCCGACAGGGGGAGAACACCGGGGAGCTGTTTTTT	CASSPRQGENTGELFF
-	TRBV9	-	TRBJ1-5	TGTGCCAGCAGCTATGGGGGGTCCGGTCAGCCCCAGCATTTT	CASSYGGSGQPQHF
-	TRBV5-5	TRBD1	TRBJ2-3	TGTGCCAGCAGCATCCAGGGGGTTAGCACAGATACGCAGTATTTT	CASSIQGVSTDTQYF
-	TRBV6-5	TRBD1	TRBJ2-7	TGTGCCAGCAACGCCGCGGGGACAGGGATCTACGAGCAGTACTTC	CASNAAGTGIYEQYF
once	TRBV5-5	-	TRBJ2-1	TGTGCCAGCAGCCTGACAGGCCTGGGACACAATGAGCAGTTCTTC	CASSLTGLGHNEQFF
-	TRBV24-1	-	TRBJ2-1	TGTGCCACCAGTGACCCCGGACAGATCGATGAGCAGTTCTTC	CATSDPGQIDEQFF
-	TRBV12-3/TRBV12-4	-	TRBJ1-5	TGTGCCAGCAGTTTAGAGCCGCGTCAGCCCCAGCATTTT	CASSLEPRQPQHF